This TCR beta chain stems from a study of cytomegalovirus exposure and HLA in healthy donors. Study results and caveats: V- and J-gene trimming in TCR beta was tied to a missense DCLRE1C variant by an analysis performed later. Reports showed the classifier diagnosing cytomegalovirus status with high specificity and sensitivity.

V was trimmed by 4 bases and J by 1 base, leaving 7 bases between them. The CDR3 length is 13 residues. Germline lookup yields CDR1 MNHNS and CDR2 SASEGT. Primers: 60 Vbeta forward and 13 Jbeta reverse. Profiled with immunoSEQ multiplex PCR; TCRdb holds only in-frame clones, not every one. Among some 150,000 clones, over 70% were seen once, and the ten largest hold around 7%. In this sample, this clone turned up a few times. Its antigen is unidentified. This receptor was identified in a man between 35 and 55 years old in good health and CMV-seropositive. The chain uses TRBV6-1 and TRBJ1-1, with a tentative D call TRBD1 (5 bases). The specimen was PBMCs. The CDR3 nucleotides are TGTGCCAGCAGTGTAGGGGCGAACACTGAAGCTTTCTTT. Translated: CASSVGANTEAFF.